One T cell receptor beta chain is described in this entry. This sample was taken from a study of control samples from healthy donors and cancer patients. V shed 4 bases, J shed 6 bases, and the junction held 5 bases outside the gene matches. This CDR3 region has 14 residues. Germline V gene lookup returns CDR1 SGHDN and CDR2 FVKESK. Repertoires were generated with immunoSEQ multiplex PCR, while TCRdb's copy carries only in-frame clones and drops some. This sample has 150,000 to 200,000 clones, with just over 90% found just once. Sequenced input: blood. This clonotype was sampled from a man aged 30-40 years in good health. This chain uses TRBV14 with TRBJ2-7; 11 bases map to TRBD1. The CDR3 sequence is CASSPDRGRIEQYF. CDR3 nucleotides: TGTGCCAGCAGCCCGGACAGGGGGCGCATCGAGCAGTACTTC. Together with reference TRBV14 and TRBJ2-7, the CDR3 gives the full variable domain: EAGVTQFPSHSVIEKGQTVTLRCDPISGHDNLYWYRRVMGKEIKFLLHFVKESKQDESGMPNNRFLAERTGGTYSTLKVQPAELEDSGVYFCASSPDRGRIEQYFGPGTRLTVT.